Listed here is a single T cell receptor beta chain. Its recognized antigen is unknown. Base qualities are missing; no much larger clone stands one base away. This record comes from a study of blood T cell repertoires in COVID-19 (dated by TCRdb to about 2020). At the level of the whole study: The collaborator samples originated in the United States, Italy and Spain and spanned the acute and convalescent phases of COVID-19. The material from the prospective study consisted of cDNA or gDNA derived from T cells, B-cell-depleted T cells, or PBMCs. Subjects who had been exposed to COVID-19, were actively infected with it, or had recovered from it provided the deeply sampled blood TCRbeta repertoires that made up the dataset. A freely available public database, intended as a resource for researchers studying the immune response to SARS-CoV-2, is where the repertoires were released. Samples were obtained from the ongoing ImmuneRACE study (first 160 participants) and from over a thousand subjects provided by 6 global collaborators. Sample metadata almost always included a de-identified subject ID, COVID-19 status, age in years and sex. Where HLA class I and class II types were available, the types were taken from metadata supplied by the sample provider, not from assay-based typing.

Whole blood was collected in K2EDTA tubes by collaborating institutions according to the institutions' own protocols. For TCRbeta analysis, collaborator samples were shipped as frozen whole blood, as isolated PBMCs, or as DNA extracted from either sample type. Trimming takes 10 bases off V and 2 bases off J; junction bases not matched to a gene: 8. The CDR3 holds 15 amino acids from the cysteine to the phenylalanine. Only CDR3 DNA remains: 45 bases, in frame from the first base. According to the germline V gene, CDR1 reads SNHLY and CDR2 reads FYNNEI. On the study overall, not on this receptor specifically: How much clinical and demographic metadata was included differed by source and by participant, and the metadata was provided uncurated.

TCRbeta CDR3 regions were amplified from genomic DNA by means of the immunoSEQ Assay, a bias-controlled multiplex PCR. Processing in the source paper ran as follows. Nucleated cell counts per sample were estimated from amplification of reference gene primers within the assay. Sequence reads were collapsed and filtered to measure the absolute abundance of every unique TCRbeta CDR3 rearrangement. Productive Simpson clonality was computed per sample as the square root of Simpson's diversity index over productive rearrangements. TCRdb carries this immuneACCESS record with in-frame sequences only. Its versions omit some clonotypes, under half of them owing to an unresolved V gene in the studies checked, with the rest unexplained. The DNA was the basis for D and trimming; V, J and clone size are from that table. The sample table records fewer than 75,000 clones; 80% to 90% of these occur just once. Roughly 4% of the sample lies in the top ten.

The sequence joins TRBV2 to TRBJ2-2, with 9 junctional bases fitting TRBD2. The sequenced material came from peripheral blood. The receptor comes from a man aged 50 to 59 with active COVID-19. The CDR3 in this case is CATNLAGENTGELFF. The bases read TGTGCCACCAACTTAGCGGGGGAAAACACCGGGGAGCTGTTTTTT.